These 26 T cell receptor beta chains came from one sample sequenced in a study of OX40 agonist ivuxolimab in advanced cancers. Clones were sequenced by immunoSEQ multiplex PCR, and TCRdb holds only the in-frame ones, with some missing. The repertoire holds about 21,000 clones, with 86% as singletons. The sample here was CD4+ or CD8+ T cells sorted from blood, taken in a trial of the OX40 agonist ivuxolimab. These receptor sequences come from an adult with an advanced solid tumor such as melanoma, head and neck, liver or kidney cancer.

CDR3 protein: CASSIQGRLMNTEAFF. DNA for the CDR3: TGTGCCAGTAGTATACAGGGGCGGTTGATGAACACTGAAGCTTTCTTT. The chain joins TRBV19 to TRBJ1-1, with a tentative D call TRBD1 (6 bases). This CDR3 is built from 16 residues. V was shortened by 2 bases and J by 0 bases, with 13 bases between the two germline ends. Germline loops: CDR1 LNHDA, CDR2 SQIVND (reference sequence).

The chain has TRBV10-3 and TRBJ2-7; the match to TRBD1 covers 11 bases. Germline V gives CDR1 ENHRY, CDR2 SYGVKD. The J segment lost 6 bases and the V segment lost 0 bases, leaving 10 bases of the junction unmatched. CDR3 length: 17 amino acids. The CDR3: CAISESARTGGKGEQYF. In nucleotides, the CDR3 is TGTGCCATCAGTGAGTCAGCCCGGACAGGGGGCAAAGGCGAGCAGTACTTC.

The chain links TRBV19 to TRBJ1-2, with D unclear. V was shortened by 5 bases and J by 4 bases, with 5 bases between the two germline ends. The CDR3 has 11 amino acids. The germline CDR1 and CDR2 sequences are LNHDA and SQIVND (reference sequence). In nucleotides, the CDR3 is TGTGCCAGTAGTGTCCTCTATGGCTACACCTTC. This gives the protein CASSVLYGYTF. Combining the CDR3 with reference TRBV19 and TRBJ1-2 gives the whole variable domain DGGITQSPKYLFRKEGQNVTLSCEQNLNHDAMYWYRQDPGQGLRLIYYSQIVNDFQKGDIAEGYSVSREKKESFPLTVTSAQKNPTAFYLCASSVLYGYTFGSGTRLTVV.

V and J are TRBV13 and TRBJ2-1, with TRBD2 matching 14 bases. The CDR3 has 16 residues. J was trimmed by 4 bases and V by 3 bases; bases with no gene match: 2. CDR1 is PRHDT and CDR2 is FYEKMQ in the germline V gene (reference sequence). For the CDR3, the DNA is TGTGCCAGCAGCTTGACTAGCGGGAGGGATTACAATGAGCAGTTCTTC. Its protein product is CASSLTSGRDYNEQFF.

V gene TRBV18 combines with J gene TRBJ2-2; TRBD2 agrees at 10 bases. The CDR3 sequence is 16 residues long. Trimming took 6 bases from V and 4 from J; bases not matched to a gene: 8. Germline loops: CDR1 KGHSH, CDR2 LQKENI. CDR3 in amino acids: CASSPSGGAGTGELFF. The DNA of the CDR3 is TGTGCCAGCTCGCCGAGCGGGGGGGCCGGCACCGGGGAGCTGTTTTTT.

The V call is TRBV30, the J call TRBJ2-7, with 9 bases identical to TRBD2. The germline gives CDR1 GTSNPN, CDR2 SVGIG (reference sequence). CDR3 size: 12 residues. J was trimmed by 6 bases and V by 4 bases; bases with no gene match: 4. The chain's CDR3 is CAWKLLAGEQYF. The CDR3 DNA follows: TGTGCCTGGAAACTACTAGCGGGCGAGCAGTACTTC.

V and J are TRBV9 and TRBJ2-7, with 10 bases lining up with TRBD2. Trimming cost V 3 bases and J 3 bases; bases outside gene matches: 15. This CDR3 spans 18 amino acids. From germline, CDR1 is SGDLS and CDR2 YYNGEE. For the CDR3, the DNA is TGTGCCAGCAGCGCCCACTCCACCGGGACTAGCGAAGTCTACGAGCAGTACTTC. It encodes CASSAHSTGTSEVYEQYF.

The chain combines TRBV27 with TRBJ1-1, with 8 bases lining up with TRBD1. CDR3 length: 15 residues. From germline, CDR1 is MNHEY and CDR2 SMNVEV (reference sequence). V was pared by 0 bases and J by 3 bases, with 3 bases of the junction left unmatched. The CDR3 here is CASSLSDRGDTEAFF. CDR3 nucleotide sequence: TGTGCCAGCAGTTTATCCGACAGGGGAGACACTGAAGCTTTCTTT.

In its sample, this clone was seen once. This chain connects TRBV2 to TRBJ2-5, with D maybe TRBD1 (6 bases). The J call may be in error: the DNA end matches TRBJ2-7 better. This CDR3 region has 14 residues. Looked up from germline, CDR1 is SNHLY and CDR2 is FYNNEI. CDR3 DNA: TGTGCCAGCAGTAAAGGACAGACTAACTACGAGCAGTACTTC. Its translation is CASSKGQTNYEQYF.

The CDR3 DNA is TGTGCCAGCAGTCCGAACCGGGACAGGGACAAGCAGTACTTC. Its protein product is CASSPNRDRDKQYF. This chain connects TRBV6-6 to TRBJ2-7; 9 nucleotides match TRBD1. V shed 5 bases and J 8 bases; nucleotides not matched to a gene: 10. The CDR3 loop spans 14 amino acids. Per the germline V gene, CDR1 is MNHNY and CDR2 is SVGAGI (reference sequence).

Worth noting for this clone: Other DNA sequences from this sample encode an identical CDR3 as well. V is TRBV5-1 and J is TRBJ1-5; D is uncertain. The CDR3 is 15 amino acids. Looked up from germline, CDR1 is SGHRS and CDR2 is YFSETQ. V lost 0 bases and J 0 bases, leaving 7 bases between the germline ends. The CDR3 here is CASSLDGYSNQPQHF. For the CDR3, the DNA is TGCGCCAGCAGCTTGGATGGATATAGCAATCAGCCCCAGCATTTT.

The chain combines TRBV5-4 with TRBJ2-3; tentative D call: TRBD2 (5 bases). The CDR3 has 17 residues. Germline lookup yields CDR1 SGHNT and CDR2 YYREEE (reference sequence). V was cut by 4 bases and J by 2 bases, with 20 bases left in between. Here the CDR3 DNA reads TGTGCCAGCAGCATGGTCGTGGAGGCCTTCCACACAGATACGCAGTATTTT. Its translation: CASSMVVEAFHTDTQYF.

The chain joins TRBV7-3 to TRBJ2-7; D not certain. Germline loops: CDR1 SGHTA, CDR2 FQGTGA. The CDR3 extends over 13 amino acids. V gave up 0 bases and J gave up 3 bases, with 6 bases separating them. The CDR3 DNA follows: TGTGCCAGCAGCTTAACTAACAGCTACGAGCAGTACTTC. This translates into CASSLTNSYEQYF.

The genes are TRBV29-1 and TRBJ1-1; possible D gene TRBD1, 6 bases. Germline-derived CDR1 and CDR2 are SQVTM and ANQGSEA. CDR3 length: 10 amino acids. The ends were cut back, 4 bases at V and 8 bases at J, with 8 bases in the middle. CDR3 sequence reads: CSVGDIEAFF. The CDR3 DNA reads TGCAGCGTTGGGGACATAGAAGCTTTCTTT.

This clone was counted once. The chain joins TRBV7-8 to TRBJ1-5, with D maybe TRBD1 (6 bases). Trimming cost V 5 bases and J 0 bases, with 11 bases left between them. The CDR3 covers 15 residues. Germline V gene lookup returns CDR1 SGHVS and CDR2 FQNEAQ. This CDR3 reads CASSRTADSNQPQHF. As DNA, the CDR3 is TGTGCCAGCAGCCGGACAGCGGATAGCAATCAGCCCCAGCATTTT.

The chain links TRBV29-1 to TRBJ1-1, with D uncertain. The V end was cut by 4 bases, the J end by 0 bases, with 6 bases between. This CDR3 comprises 12 residues. Germline loops: CDR1 SQVTM, CDR2 ANQGSEA. The CDR3 nucleotides read TGCAGCGTTGTAATTGTGAACACTGAAGCTTTCTTT. Protein: CSVVIVNTEAFF. The full variable domain, rest sourced from reference TRBV29-1 and TRBJ1-1, is SAVISQKPSRDICQRGTSLTIQCQVDSQVTMMFWYRQQPGQSLTLIATANQGSEATYESGFVIDKFPISRPNLTFSTLTVSNMSPEDSSIYLCSVVIVNTEAFFGQGTRLTVV.

V usage is TRBV27 and J usage is TRBJ1-2; 8 positions match TRBD1. This CDR3 has 15 residues. Germline lookup yields CDR1 MNHEY and CDR2 SMNVEV (reference sequence). The junction had 9 bases not matched to a gene; V was cut back by 5 bases and J by 4 bases. CDR3 nucleotide sequence: TGTGCCAGCAGTCTCCGAGGACAGGGCCTCTATGGCTACACCTTC. Protein product: CASSLRGQGLYGYTF.

The J gene is TRBJ2-3, the V gene TRBV5-3, with D perhaps matching TRBD2 (5 bases). TRBV5-3 is assigned to the ORF class and has an uncertain function. Trimming removed 0 bases from V and 0 bases from J, with 11 bases in between. The CDR3 is 16 residues long. For the CDR3, the DNA is TGTGCCAGAAGCTTGGTACTGGAGGAGAGCACAGATACGCAGTATTTT. Amino acid sequence: CARSLVLEESTDTQYF.

This rearrangement joins TRBV18 to TRBJ2-3; tentative D call: TRBD2 (6 bases). From germline, CDR1 is KGHSH and CDR2 LQKENI. The CDR3 length is 16 residues. V was trimmed by 2 bases and J by 2 bases, leaving 14 bases between them. This chain's CDR3 is CASSPFGREVTDTQYF. As DNA, the CDR3 is TGTGCCAGCTCACCATTTGGGCGGGAAGTCACAGATACGCAGTATTTT.

The V and J genes are TRBV5-1 and TRBJ2-5, with TRBD2 identical over 7 bases. CDR3 size: 15 residues. With 1 base clipped from V and 1 base from J, the junction kept 4 bases outside the gene matches. Germline V gives CDR1 SGHRS, CDR2 YFSETQ. In DNA, the CDR3 is TGCGCCAGCAGCTTGAGACTAGCAATCCAAGAGACCCAGTACTTC. Its translation: CASSLRLAIQETQYF.

This chain joins TRBV9 and TRBJ2-5; D is unclear. V dropped 3 bases and J dropped 2 bases, with 8 bases sitting between them. Germline-derived CDR1 and CDR2 are SGDLS and YYNGEE. This CDR3 contains 13 residues. The chain's CDR3 is CASSEAAQETQYF. As DNA, the CDR3 is TGTGCCAGCAGCGAAGCAGCACAAGAGACCCAGTACTTC. The entire variable domain, with the rest obtained from reference TRBV9 and TRBJ2-5, is as follows: DSGVTQTPKHLITATGQRVTLRCSPRSGDLSVYWYQQSLDQGLQFLIQYYNGEERAKGNILERFSAQQFPDLHSELNLSSLELGDSALYFCASSEAAQETQYFGPGTRLLVL.

This clone was seen only once. CDR3 bases: TGTGCCAGCAGTTTGTTTGGCGAGCAGTACTTC. It encodes CASSLFGEQYF. The rearrangement links TRBV27 to TRBJ2-7; D unclear. CDR3 length equals 11 residues. V was trimmed by 3 bases and J by 6 bases, leaving 6 bases between them. CDR1 is MNHEY and CDR2 is SMNVEV in the germline V gene (reference sequence).

This clone was seen just once. The rearrangement links TRBV4-3 to TRBJ2-5; 8 bases fit TRBD2. The CDR3 runs 17 residues. The V segment lost 5 bases and the J segment 5 bases; nucleotides outside the gene matches: 16. CDR1 and CDR2 from the germline V gene are LGHNA and YSLEER. The CDR3 here is CASSSRVAGGYIETQYF. The DNA of the CDR3 is TGCGCCAGCAGCTCCCGCGTGGCGGGAGGTTACATCGAGACCCAGTACTTC.

The chain uses TRBV19 and TRBJ2-3, with 8 bases identical to TRBD1. The CDR3 consists of 16 residues. Germline CDR1 LNHDA, CDR2 SQIVND (reference sequence). With V trimmed by 5 bases and J by 2 bases, 9 bases remained unmatched. The CDR3 nucleotides read TGTGCCAGTAGTCCGTTGACAGGGGCCATCACAGATACGCAGTATTTT. This gives the protein CASSPLTGAITDTQYF.

V usage is TRBV2 and J usage is TRBJ2-7; D not resolved. Germline V gives CDR1 SNHLY, CDR2 FYNNEI. V was clipped by 3 bases and J by 2 bases, with 5 bases between them. The CDR3 is 12 residues long. CDR3 loop: CASSDLPYEQYF. The CDR3 DNA sequence: TGTGCCAGCAGTGACCTCCCCTACGAGCAGTACTTC.

The CDR3 bases are TGTGCCAGCGGACAGGGGTCATCTTACGAGCAGTACTTC. Its translation is CASGQGSSYEQYF. This rearrangement joins TRBV16 to TRBJ2-5; 9 bases match TRBD1. The J call may be mistaken, given a closer DNA end match to TRBJ2-7. Germline CDR1 is KGHSY and CDR2 is FQNENV. The CDR3 runs 13 residues.